The sequence of this TCR beta chain was determined in a study of glioma-infiltrating T cells after dendritic cell vaccination. The count of this clone is one. The length of the CDR3 is 18 residues. Germline V gene lookup returns CDR1 SQVTM and CDR2 ANQGSEA. V was clipped by 2 bases and J by 5 bases; unmatched bases: 19. TCRdb keeps only in-frame clones here, not all; method: immunoSEQ multiplex PCR. The table shows fewer than 85,000 clones, with approximately 80% occurring only once. The source of this sequence is a human donor with glioblastoma. Sequencing used blood, obtained before dendritic cell vaccination. The chain couples TRBV29-1 to TRBJ2-3; TRBD1 matches at 7 bases. CDR3 residues: CSVEIPGTEGLGVDTQYF. CDR3 DNA: TGCAGCGTTGAAATTCCGGGGACAGAAGGTCTTGGGGTAGATACGCAGTATTTT.